The 28 T cell receptor beta chains below were found in one sample sequenced in a study of response to subunit inactivated influenza vaccine. TCRdb itself ran the RT-PCR reads through MiXCR, one entry per CDR3 protein. The sample consists of about 540,000 distinct CDR3 sequences, roughly a quarter of them appearing once. The same data also went into a second study, on T cells expressing NK-cell markers. That source notes: As the method of synthesis, 5'RACE template switching with UMIs yielded TCR beta cDNA.

Here the sequenced sample was CD4+ T cells sorted from PBMCs, taken about 11 days after vaccination. Receptor source: a man in his forties or fifties who received an inactivated influenza vaccine.

This clonotype was picked up a small number of times. This CDR3 reads CSADPGTSVNNEQFF. In DNA form, the CDR3 reads TGCAGTGCTGACCCCGGGACTAGCGTAAACAATGAGCAGTTCTTC. The chain is built from TRBV20-1 and TRBJ2-1; 10 positions agree with TRBD2. J was trimmed by 5 bases and V by 5 bases; bases with no gene match: 9. Germline values: CDR1 DFQATT, CDR2 SNEGSKA (reference sequence). The CDR3 extends over 15 amino acids.

In its sample, this clonotype was seen a few times. The chain carries TRBV7-2 and TRBJ2-2; TRBD2 is a possible D gene (6 bases). The V gene lost 5 bases and the J gene lost 7 bases, with 17 bases spanning the gap. The CDR3 length is 15 residues. In germline, CDR1 is SGHTA, CDR2 FQGNSA. DNA for the CDR3: TGTGCCAGCAGCCAAAGGACCCGCGGGAACGGGGAGCTGTTTTTT. Translating gives CASSQRTRGNGELFF.

The chain uses TRBV5-1 and TRBJ2-7; 10 nucleotides line up with TRBD1. V gave up 0 bases and J gave up 2 bases; unmatched junction bases: 2. CDR3 length: 15 amino acids. CDR1 and CDR2 (germline): SGHRS, YFSETQ. The CDR3: CASSLVGQGAYEQYF. The CDR3 nucleotides are TGCGCCAGCAGCTTGGTTGGACAGGGGGCCTACGAGCAGTACTTC.

This clonotype was recorded a few times. The chain joins TRBV4-2 to TRBJ2-6; no clear D gene. V lost 0 bases, J lost 0 bases, and 15 bases lay in between. CDR3 length equals 19 residues. Germline values: CDR1 LGHNA, CDR2 YNFKEQ. The CDR3: CASSQDRVTLGSGANVLTF. CDR3 DNA sequence: TGTGCCAGCAGCCAAGATCGGGTGACTCTCGGCTCTGGGGCCAACGTCCTGACTTTC.

Ten or more counts support this clonotype. The chain links TRBV15 to TRBJ2-7, with D perhaps given as TRBD1 or TRBD2 (5 bases each). The CDR3 is 14 residues long. The V end lost 3 bases, the J end lost 2 bases, and 11 bases lay between the germline ends. CDR1 is LNHNV, CDR2 YYDKDF, per germline (reference sequence). The CDR3 loop is CATSRGGGTYEQYF. CDR3 coding DNA: TGTGCCACCAGCAGGGGTGGGGGTACCTACGAGCAGTACTTC.

This clonotype was found a few times. V usage is TRBV12-3 or TRBV12-4 and J usage is TRBJ1-1; D is unresolved. Trimming left V 8 bases short and J 3 bases short, with 13 bases between. The CDR3 spans 13 residues. The CDR3 DNA follows: TGTGCCAGCCGGCTCCATTTAGACACTGAAGCTTTCTTT. Its translation: CASRLHLDTEAFF.

The CDR3: CASSSLAMNTEAFF. The CDR3 DNA is TGTGCCAGCAGTTCCTTAGCTATGAACACTGAAGCTTTCTTT. The V and J genes are TRBV27 and TRBJ1-1; no clear D. V was pared by 4 bases and J by 0 bases, with 9 bases between. Germline V lookup: CDR1 MNHEY, CDR2 SMNVEV (reference sequence). This CDR3 contains 14 residues.

This clonotype was recorded a few times. The chain recombines TRBV4-3 with TRBJ2-5, with 10 bases fitting TRBD2. Germline V gives CDR1 LGHNA, CDR2 YSLEER. CDR3 length: 17 residues. The V and J ends lost 0 bases and 7 bases, in that order; junction bases with no gene match: 11. CDR3: CASSQDPRTSGLGTQYF. As DNA, the CDR3 is TGCGCCAGCAGCCAAGATCCCCGGACTAGCGGCTTGGGGACCCAGTACTTC.

CDR3 region: CASSISGGPSYEQYF. CDR3 DNA sequence: TGTGCCAGCAGCATTAGCGGGGGCCCCTCTTACGAGCAGTACTTC. This sequence joins TRBV7-2 and TRBJ2-7, with 9 positions matching TRBD2. This CDR3 spans 15 amino acids. Germline CDR1 SGHTA, CDR2 FQGNSA. The trim removed 5 bases at V and 4 bases at J, leaving 9 bases unmatched. Full variable domain (outside the CDR3, taken from reference TRBV7-2 and TRBJ2-7): GAGVSQSPSNKVTEKGKDVELRCDPISGHTALYWYRQSLGQGLEFLIYFQGNSAPDKSGLPSDRFSAERTGGSVSTLTIQRTQQEDSAVYLCASSISGGPSYEQYFGPGTRLTVT.

This chain connects TRBV20-1 to TRBJ1-1; a possible D gene is TRBD1 (5 bases). Germline V CDR1 and CDR2: DFQATT, SNEGSKA (reference sequence). The CDR3 is 11 amino acids. Trimming took 6 bases from V and 5 from J, leaving 10 bases between them. The chain's CDR3 is CSAPWGTEAFF. CDR3 DNA sequence: TGCAGTGCGCCGTGGGGGACTGAAGCTTTCTTT.

This clonotype has only a few counts. The chain uses TRBV3-1 and TRBJ1-1; no definite D call. Germline V gives CDR1 LGHDT, CDR2 YNNKEL (reference sequence). Deletions cut 5 bases from V and 3 bases from J, with 10 bases between. The CDR3 has 13 amino acids. The CDR3 sequence is CASSGRGYTEAFF. The DNA for the CDR3 is TGTGCCAGCAGCGGACGCGGGTACACTGAAGCTTTCTTT.

This clonotype has ten or more counts. The rearrangement uses TRBV3-1 and TRBJ1-5; D remains unclear. The CDR3 is 13 amino acids. Germline V gene lookup returns CDR1 LGHDT and CDR2 YNNKEL (reference sequence). Deletions cut 1 base from V and 5 bases from J, with 6 bases between. The CDR3 coding sequence is TGTGCCAGCAGCCAAGGAAGGGATCAGCCCCAGCATTTT. Protein sequence: CASSQGRDQPQHF.

The genes are TRBV5-1 and TRBJ2-3, with D uncertain. The CDR3 length is 15 residues. V was clipped by 0 bases and J by 2 bases, with 10 bases between them. CDR1 SGHRS and CDR2 YFSETQ come from the germline V gene. In DNA, the CDR3 is TGCGCCAGCAGCTTGGCTCTACAGTCCACAGATACGCAGTATTTT. Its protein product is CASSLALQSTDTQYF.

This clonotype was picked up a small number of times. V is TRBV6-5 and J is TRBJ2-1, with TRBD2 as a possible D gene (6 bases). The germline V gene has CDR1 MNHEY and CDR2 SVGAGI. Trimming pared 2 bases from V and 8 bases from J, leaving 16 bases between. The CDR3 runs to 15 residues. CDR3 protein: CASSYSPGSGDEQFF. The DNA of the CDR3 is TGTGCCAGCAGTTACAGTCCGGGGTCGGGGGATGAGCAGTTCTTC.

This clonotype was observed at least ten times. V gene TRBV7-2 combines with J gene TRBJ2-4; D remains unclear. The CDR3 is made up of 15 amino acids. Trimming took off 0 bases at V and 6 bases at J, with 12 bases between the two ends. Germline V gene sequence: CDR1 SGHTA, CDR2 FQGNSA. CDR3 nucleotide sequence: TGTGCCAGCAGCTTAGCGGCTAACCGGGCAAACATTCAGTACTTC. This gives the protein CASSLAANRANIQYF.

This chain links TRBV9 with TRBJ1-2, with D possibly TRBD1 on 6 matching bases. V lost 0 bases and J lost 2, with 11 bases in between. The CDR3 spans 15 residues. CDR1 SGDLS and CDR2 YYNGEE come from the germline V gene. CDR3 nucleotide sequence: TGTGCCAGCAGCGTAGGGGCAGGGGCAAACTATGGCTACACCTTC. This encodes CASSVGAGANYGYTF. The full variable domain, with the rest looked up from reference TRBV9 and TRBJ1-2, is DSGVTQTPKHLITATGQRVTLRCSPRSGDLSVYWYQQSLDQGLQFLIQYYNGEERAKGNILERFSAQQFPDLHSELNLSSLELGDSALYFCASSVGAGANYGYTFGSGTRLTVV.

There are a few counts of this clonotype. Its ends do not fully match the called genes, so a read error is possible. The J gene is TRBJ2-1, the V gene TRBV20-1, with D possibly being TRBD2 (5 bases). Germline-derived CDR1 and CDR2 are DFQATT and SNEGSKA (reference sequence). This CDR3 has 15 amino acids. CDR3 sequence reads: CSANRGGGANNEQFF. For the CDR3, the DNA is TGCAGCGCTAACCGTGGCGGAGGAGCCAACAATGAGCAGTTCTTC.

The table lists this clonotype with a few counts. The V and J genes are TRBV11-3 and TRBJ2-1; D not certain. V was pared by 0 bases and J by 7 bases, with 13 bases between. The germline gives CDR1 SGHNT, CDR2 YENEEA. The CDR3 totals 15 residues. The CDR3 reads CASSLDPQDLNEQFF. The CDR3 nucleotides are TGTGCCAGCAGCTTAGATCCCCAAGACTTGAATGAGCAGTTCTTC.

CDR3 loop: CASSIREIAGEYNEQFF. DNA of the CDR3: TGTGCCAGCAGCATAAGGGAGATAGCGGGAGAATACAATGAGCAGTTCTTC. The chain is built from TRBV27 and TRBJ2-1, with 9 bases aligning to TRBD2. There are 17 residues in the CDR3. Germline values: CDR1 MNHEY, CDR2 SMNVEV (reference sequence). V was clipped by 6 bases and J by 4 bases; unmatched bases: 13.

The rearrangement uses TRBV7-9 and TRBJ1-2; no definite D call. Germline V gene sequence: CDR1 SEHNR, CDR2 FQNEAQ (reference sequence). Between the trimmed V and J ends, which lost 1 base and 7 bases, there was a span of 13 bases. The CDR3 loop spans 14 amino acids. CDR3 bases: TGTGCCAGCAGCTTAGGACCGTTGCTCGGTGGCTACACCTTC. Amino acid sequence: CASSLGPLLGGYTF.

In regard to this clonotype: This may come from a read error, since a much larger clone is one base off. This chain connects TRBV3-1 to TRBJ1-6; D is perhaps TRBD1 (5 bases). V was clipped by 2 bases and J by 5 bases, with 7 bases between them. The V gene's germline CDR1 is LGHDT and CDR2 YNNKEL (reference sequence). This CDR3 has 14 amino acids. CDR3 nucleotide sequence: TGTGCCAGCAGCCAACGACAGAATAATTCACCCCTCCACTTT. Amino acids: CASSQRQNNSPLHF.

This clonotype was detected a few times. The J gene is TRBJ2-2, the V gene TRBV4-2; TRBD2 matches 9 bases. The trim removed 0 bases at V and 3 bases at J, leaving 5 bases unmatched. Germline loops: CDR1 LGHNA, CDR2 YNFKEQ. The CDR3 spans 17 residues. The CDR3 is CASSQDFSGRDTGELFF. In DNA form, the CDR3 reads TGTGCCAGCAGCCAAGACTTTAGCGGGAGAGACACCGGGGAGCTGTTTTTT.

This clonotype has only a few counts. This chain links TRBV4-2 with TRBJ1-1; no clear D. V was clipped by 0 bases and J by 1 base, with 9 bases between them. Germline CDR1 LGHNA, CDR2 YNFKEQ. This CDR3 comprises 15 residues. CDR3 sequence: CASSQDWLRNTEAFF. CDR3 DNA: TGTGCCAGCAGCCAAGATTGGCTGAGGAACACTGAAGCTTTCTTT.

The V gene is TRBV27, the J gene TRBJ2-3, with 7 positions matching TRBD2. From germline, CDR1 is MNHEY and CDR2 SMNVEV (reference sequence). The CDR3 length is 14 residues. The V gene end was trimmed by 5 bases and the J gene end by 4 bases; junction bases not matched to a gene: 6. The CDR3 spells CASSRMTSPDTQYF. CDR3 nucleotides: TGTGCCAGCAGTAGGATGACTAGCCCAGATACGCAGTATTTT.

DNA for the CDR3: TGTGCCAGCAGCTTAGCGCTGACAGGGGGCTACAATGAGCAGTTCTTC. Translating gives CASSLALTGGYNEQFF. The J gene is TRBJ2-1, the V gene TRBV7-2; 9 bases fit TRBD1. The germline V gene encodes CDR1 SGHTA and CDR2 FQGNSA. The CDR3 is made up of 16 amino acids. J lost 3 bases, V lost 0 bases, and 3 bases had no gene match.

This clonotype was detected only a few times. The CDR3 loop is CASSFSTGTGKGNYGYTF. DNA of the CDR3: TGTGCCAGCAGCTTCTCAACCGGGACAGGGAAGGGGAACTATGGCTACACCTTC. The V gene is TRBV11-2, the J gene TRBJ1-2; 9 bases align to TRBD1. Germline CDR1 is SGHAT and CDR2 is FQNNGV. Unmatched junction bases numbered 13, after V lost 3 bases and J lost 2 bases. The CDR3 loop spans 18 amino acids.

This clonotype was detected only a few times. The chain links TRBV4-1 to TRBJ2-5; D is perhaps TRBD2 (6 bases). The CDR3 has 14 residues. V lost 0 bases to trimming and J lost 5 bases, with 10 bases between them. The germline V gene encodes CDR1 MGHRA and CDR2 YSYEKL. CDR3 loop: CASSQDRGTETQYF. The DNA for the CDR3 is TGCGCCAGCAGCCAAGATCGCGGGACTGAGACCCAGTACTTC.

Only a few counts were recorded for this clonotype. The chain has TRBV6-2 or TRBV6-3 and TRBJ2-1; 14 bases fit TRBD2. The CDR3 loop spans 19 amino acids. J lost 0 bases, V lost 2 bases, and 6 bases had no gene match. Germline V gene sequence: CDR1 MNHEY, CDR2 SVGEGT. The CDR3 sequence is CASSYGLAGGASSYNEQFF. CDR3 sequence (DNA): TGTGCCAGCAGTTACGGACTAGCGGGAGGAGCCAGCTCCTACAATGAGCAGTTCTTC.